This T cell receptor (beta chain) was identified in a study of cytomegalovirus exposure and HLA in healthy donors. Study observations and caveats: In a later analysis, V- and J-gene trimming of beta chains associated with a DCLRE1C missense variant, replicated independently. Most of the CMV-associated TCR beta chains (in a later analysis) appeared to be HLA-restricted. In a later analysis, donors in an Asian-associated ancestry cluster reportedly had fewer N-insertions in productive TCRs than the cohort mean.

The CDR3 length is 11 residues. V lost 7 bases, J lost 6 bases, and 7 bases lay in between. CDR1 and CDR2 from the germline V gene are MNHNS and SASEGT. The PCR ran on 60 Vbeta and 13 Jbeta primers. Clones were sequenced by immunoSEQ multiplex PCR, and TCRdb holds only the in-frame ones, with some missing. The sample shows 110,000 or so clones, around 80% of them seen only once. Note on this clone: What it binds is unknown.

Specimen: PBMCs. The TCR was taken from a woman aged 18-30 years in good health and CMV-seronegative. This chain uses TRBV6-1 with TRBJ2-1; D uncertain. This CDR3 is CASTRPNEQFF. The CDR3, as DNA: TGTGCCAGCACCCGTCCCAATGAGCAGTTCTTC.